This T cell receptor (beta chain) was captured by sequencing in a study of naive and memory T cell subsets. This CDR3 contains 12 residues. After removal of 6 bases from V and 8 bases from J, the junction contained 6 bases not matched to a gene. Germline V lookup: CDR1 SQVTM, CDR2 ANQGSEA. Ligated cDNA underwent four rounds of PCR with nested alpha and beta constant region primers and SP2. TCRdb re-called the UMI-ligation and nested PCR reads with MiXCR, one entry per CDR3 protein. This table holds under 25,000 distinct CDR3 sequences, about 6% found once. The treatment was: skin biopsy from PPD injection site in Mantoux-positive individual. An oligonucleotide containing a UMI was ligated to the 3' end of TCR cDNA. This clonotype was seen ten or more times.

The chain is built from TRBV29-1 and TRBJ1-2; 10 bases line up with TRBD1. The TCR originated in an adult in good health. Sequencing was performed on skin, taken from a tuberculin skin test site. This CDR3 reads CSVTGTGDGYTF. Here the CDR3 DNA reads TGCAGCGTAACCGGGACAGGGGACGGCTACACCTTC.